The 32 T cell receptor beta chains presented below share a single source sample, sequenced in a study of T cell repertoires in cytomegalovirus infection. TCRdb reprocessed the reads via MiXCR and lists one record per CDR3 protein. The sample records roughly 630,000 distinct CDR3 sequences, 24% being singletons. The sequencing sample was made of CD8+ T cells from PBMCs. The source is a human donor in good health (CMV status not recorded). Some clones in this sample may be carry-over from other donors' samples.

This clonotype was seen more than once but under ten times. The chain uses TRBV7-9 and TRBJ1-4, with TRBD1 as a possible D gene (5 bases). Per the germline V gene, CDR1 is SEHNR and CDR2 is FQNEAQ (reference sequence). Trimming took off 5 bases at V and 8 bases at J, with 18 bases between the two ends. The CDR3 consists of 15 residues. The CDR3 nucleotides are TGTGCCAGCAGCCTCGGGCCCGGACGGGGGGAAAAACTGTTTTTT. Translated: CASSLGPGRGEKLFF.

Note on this clonotype: A read error may be the cause here, since a much bigger clone is one base away. The genes are TRBV7-9 and TRBJ2-1; 7 positions agree with TRBD1. The germline V gene encodes CDR1 SEHNR and CDR2 FQNEAQ (reference sequence). The CDR3 sequence is 16 residues long. The CDR3 bases are TGTGCCAGCAGCTTGTCCTATACAGGGGCTTACAATCAGCAGTTCTTC. Its translation: CASSLSYTGAYNQQFF.

The J gene is TRBJ1-4, the V gene TRBV6-5, with D possibly matching TRBD1 (6 bases). The CDR3 runs 13 residues. Per germline, CDR1 MNHEY and CDR2 SVGAGI. Trimming took 8 bases from V and 8 from J, leaving 15 bases between them. The CDR3 sequence is CASGLTGKEKLFF. The CDR3 region has the DNA TGTGCCAGCGGTTTAACAGGGAAGGAAAAACTGTTTTTT.

This clonotype was seen at least ten times. This rearrangement joins TRBV24-1 to TRBJ2-3; D perhaps matches TRBD2 (7 bases). Trimming removed 6 bases from V and 5 bases from J, with 20 bases in between. Germline CDR1 KGHDR, CDR2 SFDVKD. This CDR3 has 16 residues. The chain's CDR3 is CATSPNQGGGLDTQYF. CDR3 in DNA: TGTGCCACCAGTCCCAATCAAGGGGGGGGCCTAGATACGCAGTATTTT.

This chain connects TRBV20-1 to TRBJ1-1, with 7 nucleotides matching TRBD1. Per the germline V gene, CDR1 is DFQATT and CDR2 is SNEGSKA (reference sequence). The V gene end was trimmed by 0 bases and the J gene end by 1 base; junction bases not matched to a gene: 8. This CDR3 is built from 16 residues. Here the CDR3 reads CSARDSTGLRNTEAFF. DNA of the CDR3: TGCAGTGCTAGAGATTCGACAGGGTTAAGGAACACTGAAGCTTTCTTT.

This clonotype showed up many times. The chain uses TRBV7-6 and TRBJ2-7; 7 bases are a match to TRBD1. Germline values: CDR1 SGHVS, CDR2 FNYEAQ. This CDR3 is built from 14 residues. Unmatched junction bases numbered 7, after V lost 5 bases and J lost 3 bases. CDR3 nucleotides: TGTGCCAGCAGCCCCGACAGGGCAAACTACGAGCAGTACTTC. Its protein product is CASSPDRANYEQYF.

This chain uses TRBV2 with TRBJ2-1; D call uncertain. This CDR3 has 17 amino acids. V dropped 3 bases and J dropped 2 bases, with 17 bases sitting between them. Germline V gene data show CDR1 as SNHLY and CDR2 as FYNNEI. CDR3 bases: TGTGCCAGCAGTGAGGGCCTCAACCCCCTCCCCTACAATGAGCAGTTCTTC. Protein sequence: CASSEGLNPLPYNEQFF. Variable domain in full (rest from reference TRBV2 and TRBJ2-1): EPEVTQTPSHQVTQMGQEVILRCVPISNHLYFYWYRQILGQKVEFLVSFYNNEISEKSEIFDDQFSVERPDGSNFTLKIRSTKLEDSAMYFCASSEGLNPLPYNEQFFGPGTRLTVL.

This clonotype was seen a handful of times. The chain couples TRBV25-1 to TRBJ1-6; weak D call: TRBD1 (6 bases). The CDR3 runs 13 residues. Looked up from germline, CDR1 is MGHDK and CDR2 is SYGVNS. V was trimmed by 3 bases and J by 9 bases, leaving 9 bases between them. This CDR3 reads CASSDRGSSPLHF. In DNA, the CDR3 is TGTGCCAGCAGTGACAGGGGCTCTTCACCCCTCCACTTT.

The table lists this clonotype with many counts. The V call is TRBV7-6, the J call TRBJ2-2; D is undetermined. Trimming shortened V by 5 bases and J by 4 bases, and 14 bases separated the two germline ends. The CDR3 length is 15 residues. Germline V gene data show CDR1 as SGHVS and CDR2 as FNYEAQ. This CDR3 reads CASSHPAESTGELFF. For the CDR3, the DNA is TGTGCCAGCAGCCACCCCGCGGAGTCCACCGGGGAGCTGTTTTTT.

Ten or more counts support this clonotype. The rearrangement uses TRBV4-1 and TRBJ2-1; D perhaps matches TRBD1 (6 bases). Germline V gives CDR1 MGHRA, CDR2 YSYEKL. V lost 0 bases and J 4 bases, leaving 13 bases between the germline ends. The CDR3 length is 16 residues. The CDR3 here is CASSQEEVGAYNEQFF. CDR3 coding DNA: TGCGCCAGCAGCCAAGAAGAGGTGGGGGCGTACAATGAGCAGTTCTTC.

This chain connects TRBV3-1 to TRBJ2-7, with 7 bases identical to TRBD1. The ends lost 2 bases at V and 5 bases at J; junction bases unmatched: 12. This CDR3 is 16 amino acids long. Germline CDR1 reads LGHDT; CDR2 reads YNNKEL (reference sequence). The CDR3 loop is CASSQNFMAGGDEQYF. CDR3 nucleotides: TGTGCCAGCAGCCAAAATTTTATGGCAGGGGGAGACGAGCAGTACTTC.

There are a few counts of this clonotype. The chain combines TRBV20-1 with TRBJ2-5; 10 bases fit TRBD2. Germline V lookup: CDR1 DFQATT, CDR2 SNEGSKA (reference sequence). The ends lost 5 bases at V and 5 bases at J; junction bases unmatched: 5. The CDR3 extends over 13 amino acids. CDR3 in DNA: TGCAGTGCTGAACTAGCGGGGAGGGAGACCCAGTACTTC. Translating it yields CSAELAGRETQYF.

This chain links TRBV2 with TRBJ2-3, with 12 bases identical to TRBD2. The CDR3 runs 17 residues. The ends lost 7 bases at V and 5 bases at J; junction bases unmatched: 13. CDR1 is SNHLY and CDR2 is FYNNEI in the germline V gene. CDR3 sequence reads: CASMEASGGAEGDTQYF. The CDR3 bases are TGTGCCAGCATGGAGGCTAGCGGGGGGGCCGAGGGAGATACGCAGTATTTT.

In this sample, this clonotype turned up a few times. This chain connects TRBV10-3 to TRBJ1-1; D is undetermined. V dropped 1 base and J dropped 3 bases, with 9 bases sitting between them. The CDR3 runs to 14 residues. Germline lookup yields CDR1 ENHRY and CDR2 SYGVKD. The DNA of the CDR3 is TGTGCCATCAGTGAGTACGTCGGAGACACTGAAGCTTTCTTT. It encodes CAISEYVGDTEAFF.

This clonotype was detected many times. The chain joins TRBV7-2 to TRBJ2-1; TRBD1 is a possible D gene (8 bases). The CDR3 is 16 amino acids. Trimming took 5 bases from V and 3 from J, leaving 17 bases between them. Germline assignment: CDR1 SGHTA and CDR2 FQGNSA. CDR3 coding DNA: TGTGCCAGCAGCCCGGGGGGAGACAGGGGCTACAATGAGCAGTTCTTC. This codes for CASSPGGDRGYNEQFF.

This clonotype showed up just a few times. This chain connects TRBV5-4 to TRBJ2-7; D might be TRBD2 (6 bases). The germline V gene encodes CDR1 SGHNT and CDR2 YYREEE (reference sequence). V was pared by 4 bases and J by 4 bases, with 9 bases between. The CDR3 length is 12 residues. CDR3 residues: CASSGDCYEQYV. CDR3 nucleotides: TGTGCCAGCAGCGGGGACTGTTACGAGCAGTACGTC.

The table lists this clonotype with many counts. The rearrangement links TRBV10-3 to TRBJ1-1, with D perhaps matching TRBD1 (6 bases). Germline CDR1 and CDR2: ENHRY and SYGVKD. The CDR3 is made up of 13 amino acids. The germline V and J ends were trimmed by 5 bases and 1 base, with 8 bases remaining between them. This CDR3 is CAISPTGNTEAFF. As DNA, the CDR3 is TGTGCCATCAGTCCGACAGGGAACACTGAAGCTTTCTTT.

This clonotype has only a few counts. The chain has TRBV6-2 or TRBV6-3 and TRBJ2-7, with no clear D. V was trimmed by 4 bases and J by 5 bases, leaving 12 bases between them. CDR3 length equals 13 residues. In germline, CDR1 is MNHEY, CDR2 SVGEGT. As DNA, the CDR3 is TGTGCCAGCAGTTTTTTGCGCACCAACGAGCAGTACGTC. It specifies CASSFLRTNEQYV.

This clonotype has just a few counts. This chain joins TRBV6-6 and TRBJ1-5; D gene unclear. CDR3 length equals 14 residues. V dropped 6 bases and J dropped 2 bases, with 11 bases sitting between them. The germline gives CDR1 MNHNY, CDR2 SVGAGI (reference sequence). CDR3 nucleotide sequence: TGTGCCAGCAGCCCCCTGGACCGCAATCAGCCCCAGCATTTT. Protein product: CASSPLDRNQPQHF.

V gene TRBV20-1 combines with J gene TRBJ1-2, with 7 positions matching TRBD1. Germline CDR1 is DFQATT and CDR2 is SNEGSKA (reference sequence). CDR3 length: 13 amino acids. Trimming removed 3 bases from V and 2 bases from J; junction bases left unmatched: 3. CDR3 loop: CSARGTENYGYTF. DNA of the CDR3: TGCAGTGCTAGGGGGACAGAGAACTATGGCTACACCTTC.

The gene calls are TRBV13 and TRBJ1-4; 8 nucleotides match TRBD1. The germline gives CDR1 PRHDT, CDR2 FYEKMQ (reference sequence). The CDR3 has 13 residues. Trimming at V came to 3 bases and at J to 10 bases, leaving 4 bases not matched to a gene. The CDR3, as DNA: TGTGCCAGCAGCTTCGGGACAGGAGGAAAACTGTTTTTT. It specifies CASSFGTGGKLFF.

In this sample, this clonotype turned up many times. This rearrangement joins TRBV7-6 to TRBJ2-7; D uncertain. The germline CDR1 and CDR2 sequences are SGHVS and FNYEAQ. Trimming pared 0 bases from V and 2 bases from J, leaving 14 bases between. The length of the CDR3 is 16 residues. CDR3 region: CASSLAGGQATYEQYF. DNA for the CDR3: TGTGCCAGCAGCTTAGCGGGTGGCCAGGCCACCTACGAGCAGTACTTC.

The chain recombines TRBV20-1 with TRBJ1-4; D call uncertain. V was pared by 0 bases and J by 0 bases, with 8 bases between. From germline, CDR1 is DFQATT and CDR2 SNEGSKA (reference sequence). The CDR3 totals 15 residues. The CDR3 loop reads CSARDGLSTNEKLFF. CDR3 nucleotides: TGCAGTGCTAGAGATGGACTTTCAACTAATGAAAAACTGTTTTTT.

This chain connects TRBV19 to TRBJ2-1, with D tentatively TRBD2 (7 bases). Germline-derived CDR1 and CDR2 are LNHDA and SQIVND (reference sequence). The length of the CDR3 is 14 residues. The V gene lost 6 bases and the J gene lost 4 bases, with 13 bases spanning the gap. The CDR3 loop reads CASSVGRGYNEQFF. The CDR3 DNA reads as TGTGCCAGTAGCGTTGGGAGGGGGTACAATGAGCAGTTCTTC.

This clonotype came up many times. V gene TRBV12-3 or TRBV12-4 combines with J gene TRBJ2-4; 7 bases map to TRBD2. The V segment lost 3 bases and the J segment 2 bases; nucleotides outside the gene matches: 4. CDR3 length: 15 amino acids. CDR3: CASSFERGSKNIQYF. The CDR3, as DNA: TGTGCCAGCAGTTTCGAGCGGGGCTCCAAAAACATTCAGTACTTC.

This clonotype turned up a few times. CDR3 sequence: CASRTWTSGGFSSYNEQFF. The DNA for the CDR3 is TGTGCCAGCAGGACTTGGACTAGCGGGGGGTTCAGCTCCTACAATGAGCAGTTCTTC. V and J are TRBV28 and TRBJ2-1, with 14 bases identical to TRBD2. The CDR3 is 19 amino acids. Germline CDR1 reads MDHEN; CDR2 reads SYDVKM. V shed 6 bases, J shed 0 bases, and the junction held 10 bases outside the gene matches. Together with reference TRBV28 and TRBJ2-1, the CDR3 gives the full variable domain: DVKVTQSSRYLVKRTGEKVFLECVQDMDHENMFWYRQDPGLGLRLIYFSYDVKMKEKGDIPEGYSVSREKKERFSLILESASTNQTSMYLCASRTWTSGGFSSYNEQFFGPGTRLTVL.

This clonotype was counted between two and nine times. J is TRBJ2-5 and V is TRBV6-6, with D possibly being TRBD1 (6 bases). Germline V gene sequence: CDR1 MNHNY, CDR2 SVGAGI (reference sequence). The V and J ends lost 2 bases and 5 bases respectively, with 18 bases between them. The CDR3 contains 16 residues. CDR3 nucleotides: TGTGCCAGCAGTTACGGACCGAACAGGGATAGGGAGACCCAGTACTTC. This codes for CASSYGPNRDRETQYF.

The chain is built from TRBV14 and TRBJ2-1; D might be TRBD1 (5 bases). Germline-derived CDR1 and CDR2 are SGHDN and FVKESK. This CDR3 contains 16 residues. V lost 3 bases and J lost 4, with 16 bases in between. The CDR3 spells CASSQSGAGPYNEQFF. DNA of the CDR3: TGTGCCAGCAGCCAGAGTGGGGCAGGGCCATACAATGAGCAGTTCTTC.

This clonotype was found a few times. DNA of the CDR3: TGTGCTAGTGGTTTGCCTGATGGACAGGGGAACACCGGGGAGCTGTTTTTT. Its protein is CASGLPDGQGNTGELFF. This chain uses TRBV12-5 with TRBJ2-2; 8 nucleotides align to TRBD1. CDR1 LGHNT and CDR2 FRNRAP come from the germline V gene. V was pared by 2 bases and J by 1 base, with 6 bases of the junction left unmatched. The CDR3 consists of 17 residues.

This clonotype has ten or more counts. The rearrangement joins TRBV7-8 to TRBJ2-3; 12 bases fit TRBD2. The CDR3 sequence is 17 residues long. The germline gives CDR1 SGHVS, CDR2 FQNEAQ. The ends lost 5 bases at V and 3 bases at J; junction bases unmatched: 9. The CDR3 spells CASSPLAGGPLTDTQYF. The CDR3 coding sequence is TGTGCCAGCAGCCCGCTAGCGGGGGGGCCACTGACAGATACGCAGTATTTT.

V usage is TRBV7-9 and J usage is TRBJ2-5; either TRBD1 or TRBD2 may fit D (5 bases each). The CDR3 is made up of 15 amino acids. The germline CDR1 and CDR2 sequences are SEHNR and FQNEAQ (reference sequence). The V end lost 5 bases, the J end lost 5 bases, and 18 bases lay between the germline ends. As DNA, the CDR3 is TGTGCCAGCAGCCCCACCTCGGGACCTCGGGAGACCCAGTACTTC. It is translated as CASSPTSGPRETQYF.

The J gene is TRBJ2-5, the V gene TRBV12-3 or TRBV12-4; weak D call: TRBD1 (6 bases). V was pared by 2 bases and J by 5 bases, with 15 bases between. This CDR3 is 15 amino acids long. This CDR3 is CASSLPSTGDETQYF. The DNA for the CDR3 is TGTGCCAGCAGTTTACCCTCGACAGGAGATGAGACCCAGTACTTC.